The rows below give T cell receptor beta chains drawn from one sample of a study of radiation and T cells in renal cell carcinoma. Measured with immunoSEQ multiplex PCR; TCRdb has only the in-frame clones, and not every one. The profile shows around 99,000 clones, more than 65% of them singletons. The specimen was blood, collected from a patient whose treatment included radiotherapy and nephrectomy. The receptors shown here come from a man in his sixties with renal cell carcinoma. Both conserved end residues are part of each CDR3. D genes are given only for firm matches. Clone size is shown for a subset of rows, as once, few, many or a class of expanded clone.

TRBD2,TRBV10-3,.,TRBJ2-1,CAISEARGLADQEFF,TGTGCCATCAGTGAGGCCCGTGGACTAGCGGACCAGGAGTTCTTC
.,TRBV4-2,.,TRBJ2-7,CASSYRSSDSSYEQHF,TGTGCCAGCAGCTACCGGTCTAGCGACAGCTCCTACGAGCAGCACTTC
.,TRBV5-1,.,TRBJ1-2,CASSLTTGNYGYTF,TGCGCCAGCAGCCTGACAACAGGGAACTATGGCTACACCTTC
.,TRBV10-2,.,TRBJ1-3,CASRPNADGNTIYF,TGCGCCAGCAGACCCAACGCTGATGGAAACACCATATATTTT
.,TRBV7-3,.,TRBJ1-3,CASSLAPGNTIYF,TGTGCCAGCAGCTTAGCTCCTGGAAACACCATATATTTT
.,TRBV15,.,TRBJ1-5,CATSVTASIYSNQPQHF,TGTGCCACCAGCGTCACAGCGAGCATTTATAGCAATCAGCCCCAGCATTTT
.,TRBV6-6,once,TRBJ1-5,CASSYPVGGSNQPQHF,TGTGCTAGCAGTTACCCGGTCGGGGGTTCCAATCAGCCCCAGCATTTT
.,TRBV7-2,.,TRBJ2-7,CASSLDNRPLQYF,TGTGCCAGCAGCTTAGATAACAGGCCCCTGCAGTACTTC
TRBD1,TRBV4-1,once,TRBJ1-2,CASSLDRGEYGYTF,TGCGCCAGCAGCCTCGACAGGGGAGAGTATGGCTACACCTTC
.,TRBV27,once,TRBJ2-5,CASSLSNTGYQETQYF,TGTGCCAGCAGTTTATCGAATACGGGGTACCAAGAGACCCAGTACTTC
TRBD1,TRBV4-1,.,TRBJ2-5,CASSQGQLGETQYF,TGCGCCAGCAGCCAGGGACAGTTGGGAGAGACCCAGTACTTC
TRBD1,TRBV7-2,few,TRBJ1-2,CASSPTRAGGNYGYTF,TGTGCCAGCAGCCCCACCCGGGCAGGGGGAAACTATGGCTACACCTTC
.,TRBV27,.,TRBJ2-7,CASRPTGSYEQYF,TGTGCCAGCCGGCCGACAGGCTCCTACGAGCAGTACTTC
TRBD1,TRBV10-3,few,TRBJ1-1,CAISGGQGLWNTEAFF,TGTGCCATCAGTGGGGGACAGGGTTTATGGAACACTGAAGCTTTCTTT
.,TRBV6-5,.,TRBJ1-1,CASSKVGDTEAFF,TGTGCCAGCAGCAAAGTGGGGGACACTGAAGCTTTCTTT
.,TRBV10-3,.,TRBJ2-4,CAISAAKNIQYF,TGTGCCATCAGTGCCGCCAAAAACATTCAGTACTTC
.,TRBV19,.,TRBJ1-4,CASSIDSSNEKLFF,TGTGCCAGTAGTATCGACAGCTCTAATGAAAAACTGTTTTTT
TRBD2,TRBV10-3,.,TRBJ2-3,CAIRLAGDTDTQYF,TGTGCCATCAGACTAGCGGGAGACACAGATACGCAGTATTTT
.,TRBV7-2,.,TRBJ2-7,CASSPGLSSYEQYF,TGTGCCAGCAGCCCCGGCCTGAGCTCCTACGAGCAGTACTTC
TRBD1,TRBV19,.,TRBJ2-3,CASSTRQGITTDTQYF,TGTGCCAGTAGTACTAGACAGGGGATTACAACAGATACGCAGTATTTT
TRBD1,TRBV28,.,TRBJ2-6,CASSSGQGLSGANVLTF,TGTGCCAGCAGTTCTGGACAGGGACTCTCTGGGGCCAACGTCCTGACTTTC
.,TRBV9,.,TRBJ2-6,CASSVLFSGANVLTF,TGTGCCAGCAGCGTCCTATTCTCTGGGGCCAACGTCCTGACTTTC
TRBD2,TRBV27,.,TRBJ2-5,CASSGRGGETQYF,TGTGCCAGCAGTGGCCGGGGAGGGGAGACCCAGTACTTC
.,TRBV7-3,.,TRBJ2-2,CASSLTGEGTGELFF,TGTGCCAGCAGCTTAACTGGGGAAGGCACCGGGGAGCTGTTTTTT
TRBD1,TRBV10-3,once,TRBJ2-1,CAISGQGSYNEQFF,TGTGCCATCAGTGGACAGGGCTCCTACAATGAGCAGTTCTTC
.,TRBV5-1,.,TRBJ1-1,CASSFGGRATEAFF,TGCGCCAGCAGCTTCGGGGGAAGAGCCACTGAAGCTTTCTTT
.,TRBV14,.,TRBJ2-1,CASSQETSRNEQFF,TGTGCCAGCAGCCAAGAAACTAGCCGCAATGAGCAGTTCTTC
TRBD1,TRBV5-6,.,TRBJ1-2,CASSLVTGVGYGYTF,TGTGCCAGCAGCTTGGTCACAGGGGTTGGCTATGGCTACACCTTC
.,TRBV20-1,.,TRBJ2-7,CSARAAYEQYF,TGCAGTGCTCGCGCCGCCTACGAGCAGTACTTC
.,TRBV6-1,.,TRBJ2-7,CASSETSYEQYF,TGTGCCAGCAGTGAAACCTCCTACGAGCAGTACTTC
.,TRBV7-9,few,TRBJ1-1,CASSPRNLNTEAFF,TGTGCCAGCAGCCCCAGGAATCTCAACACTGAAGCTTTCTTT
.,TRBV7-2,.,TRBJ2-6,CASSLRRAGANVLTF,TGTGCCAGCAGCCTCAGGAGGGCTGGGGCCAACGTCCTGACTTTC
TRBD2,TRBV14,.,TRBJ2-1,CASSRFGTSAQNEQFF,TGTGCCAGCAGCCGCTTCGGGACTAGCGCCCAAAATGAGCAGTTCTTC
.,TRBV6-5,once,TRBJ2-5,CASSRGVGGEETQYF,TGTGCCAGCAGTCGAGGGGTGGGGGGCGAAGAGACCCAGTACTTC
TRBD2,TRBV29-1,.,TRBJ2-7,CSVDIAGGREQYF,TGCAGCGTTGACATAGCGGGAGGGCGCGAGCAGTACTTC
.,TRBV19,.,TRBJ2-7,CASSMRPGDEQYF,TGTGCCAGTAGTATGCGGCCGGGAGACGAGCAGTACTTC
.,TRBV27,.,TRBJ2-1,CASSLGGFYNEQFF,TGTGCCAGCAGTTTAGGGGGATTCTACAATGAGCAGTTCTTC
.,TRBV21-1,.,TRBJ1-5,CASSGRQGNSNQPQHF,TGTGCCAGCAGCGGACGACAGGGAAATAGCAATCAGCCCCAGCATTTT
TRBD1,TRBV7-9,.,TRBJ1-4,CASSSLRGQGVPFEKLFF,TGTGCCAGCAGCTCCCTGAGGGGACAGGGGGTCCCTTTTGAAAAACTGTTTTTT
.,TRBV6-1,.,TRBJ1-5,CASSELMGQPQHF,TGTGCCAGCAGTGAACTAATGGGTCAGCCCCAGCATTTT
.,TRBV7-2,once,TRBJ1-1,CASSLRANTEAFF,TGTGCCAGCAGCTTAAGGGCGAACACTGAAGCTTTCTTT
TRBD2,TRBV6-6,.,TRBJ2-5,CASGSGSGRETQYF,TGTGCCAGCGGTAGTGGTAGCGGGAGAGAGACCCAGTACTTC
.,TRBV6-5,.,TRBJ2-3,CASSPGQYTDTQYF,TGTGCCAGCAGCCCCGGACAGTACACAGATACGCAGTATTTT
TRBD1,TRBV9,.,TRBJ1-2,CASSVGQGALNYGYTF,TGTGCCAGCAGCGTGGGACAGGGGGCGCTTAACTATGGCTACACCTTC
TRBD2,TRBV11-3,.,TRBJ2-1,CASSLGGRANYNEQFF,TGTGCCAGCAGCTTAGGCGGGAGGGCCAACTACAATGAGCAGTTCTTC
.,TRBV19,.,TRBJ1-5,CASSTRKTYSNQPQHF,TGTGCCAGTAGTACCCGGAAAACGTATAGCAATCAGCCCCAGCATTTT